This TCR beta chain was profiled in a study of tumor-infiltrating lymphocytes in primary liver carcinoma. Study-wide context: Ages ranged from 30 to 69, with HCC or mixed HCC-cholangiocarcinoma. Staging of the tumors gave T1-T3 N0M0, with widths of roughly 4 to 11 cm. Study-wide findings and caveats: A significantly higher top-250-clone fraction was recorded for tumors than for blood (p = 0.039).

Both blood RNA, taken from unsorted whole blood, and germline DNA were extracted. At sampling, these chronic HBV carriers had received no treatment. In the case of this clonotype: Its antigen remains unknown. This CDR3 fails to terminate in the conserved phenylalanine or tryptophan, so it likely reflects a read error. The DNA is omitted, as the CDR3 cannot be located on it reliably, and the CDR3 follows TCRdb's listing.

The length of the CDR3 is 15 amino acids, counting both ends. Germline CDR1 and CDR2: MNHEY and SVGAGI. A primer matching the constant region was used to make TCR beta cDNA from 500 to 650 ng of total RNA. Three rounds of nested multiplex PCR with slightly modified ARM-PCR produced TCR beta libraries. TRBV1-TRBV30 forward primers and a C-beta reverse primer were used in the first two PCR rounds, which each ran for approximately 10 cycles. One entry per CDR3 protein results from TCRdb running MiXCR on the multiplex PCR reads. The data show about 300,000 distinct CDR3 sequences, approximately 60% seen once.

Sequenced input: peripheral blood. This TCR derives from a man in his forties with primary liver carcinoma and hepatitis B virus infection. The V and J genes are TRBV6-5 and TRBJ1-2; TRBD1 was called by the table and not checked on the DNA. CDR3 loop: CASSYSQGAYYGYIL.